This TCR beta chain was retrieved from a study of blood T cell repertoires in COVID-19. Study-wide background: The United States, Italy and Spain were the sources of the acute and convalescent COVID-19 samples. T cells, B-cell-depleted T cells, or PBMCs supplied cDNA or gDNA.

Trimming removed 3 bases from V and 3 bases from J; junction bases left unmatched: 6. CDR1 is KGHSH, CDR2 LQKENI, per germline. The length of the CDR3 is 16 residues. Original processing methods: Cell counts per sample came from amplifying reference gene primers. Sequenced by immunoSEQ multiplex PCR; TCRdb stores in-frame clones only, minus some. For V, J and clone size, that table is used; D and trimming come from the DNA. The repertoire holds 55,000 to 75,000 clones, with around 82% as singletons. The V call is TRBV18, the J call TRBJ2-1, with 9 bases that match TRBD1. The origin of this receptor is a human donor in a cohort sampled during active COVID-19. The sample was peripheral blood. As DNA, the CDR3 is TGTGCCAGCTCACCGGGACAGGGAATAAGCTACAATGAGCAGTTCTTC. The encoded protein is CASSPGQGISYNEQFF.